The 27 T cell receptor beta chains given below trace back to one sample, sequenced in a study of spatial heterogeneity in lung cancer. TCRdb re-called the 5' RACE reads through MiXCR, storing one row per CDR3 protein. The sample lists about 1,100 distinct CDR3 sequences, 5.5% to 7% seen once, with 10% to 15% in the top ten. The time point: sample taken at primary tumor resection. Whole RNA from tumor, nontumor lung or frozen PBMC was sequenced unsorted. Specimen: normal lung tissue next to the tumor, collected at surgery. The receptors stem from a male donor with early-stage non-small cell lung cancer.

The chain recombines TRBV3-1 with TRBJ2-3; 8 positions agree with TRBD2. The CDR3 extends over 15 amino acids. After removal of 3 bases from V and 3 bases from J, the junction contained 5 bases not matched to a gene. CDR1 and CDR2 from the germline V gene are LGHDT and YNNKEL (reference sequence). CDR3: CASSHGAGVTDTQYF. The CDR3 DNA follows: TGTGCCAGCAGCCATGGAGCGGGAGTAACAGATACGCAGTATTTT.

By sample fraction, this clonotype is medium-sized. V usage is TRBV12-3 or TRBV12-4 and J usage is TRBJ1-5, with D unresolved. Trimming cost V 3 bases and J 9 bases, with 12 bases left between them. CDR3 length equals 13 residues. CDR3 nucleotides: TGTGCCAGCAGTTTGGGGTCCACGGGGCCCCAGCATTTT. Protein product: CASSLGSTGPQHF.

Within the sample, this clonotype is large. V and J are TRBV6-5 and TRBJ2-5; the D is unclear. This CDR3 has 14 residues. Germline V gene data show CDR1 as MNHEY and CDR2 as SVGAGI. V gave up 4 bases and J gave up 5 bases, with 14 bases separating them. This CDR3 is CASSSPMVEETQYF. The CDR3 bases are TGTGCCAGCAGTTCCCCGATGGTGGAGGAGACCCAGTACTTC.

The chain combines TRBV20-1 with TRBJ2-3; 9 positions agree with TRBD1. The CDR3 length is 15 residues. CDR1 is DFQATT, CDR2 SNEGSKA, per germline (reference sequence). The J segment lost 6 bases and the V segment lost 4 bases, leaving 11 bases of the junction unmatched. CDR3 nucleotide sequence: TGCAGTGCTAAGTCCGGGACAGGGCTGGGCGATACGCAGTATTTT. It codes for CSAKSGTGLGDTQYF.

This clonotype is large (0.1 to 1%) within its sample. The chain combines TRBV23-1 with TRBJ2-2; 7 positions agree with TRBD1. TRBV23-1 is sorted into the ORF group, with uncertain function. With V trimmed by 3 bases and J by 0 bases, 4 bases remained unmatched. The CDR3 is 16 amino acids. The CDR3 bases are TGCGCCAGCAGTCAGTCGGACAGGACGAACACCGGGGAGCTGTTTTTT. As protein: CASSQSDRTNTGELFF.

In this sample, this clonotype is large (0.1 to 1%). The chain employs TRBV6-2 or TRBV6-3 and TRBJ2-5; D is perhaps TRBD2 (6 bases). CDR1 is MNHEY and CDR2 is SVGEGT in the germline V gene. This CDR3 comprises 13 residues. V was clipped by 8 bases and J by 5 bases, with 15 bases between them. The CDR3 spells CASGLGGLETQYF. CDR3 DNA: TGTGCCAGCGGATTAGGAGGGTTGGAGACCCAGTACTTC.

This clonotype is classed as medium-sized (0.01 to 0.1%). The genes are TRBV19 and TRBJ2-6; D is undetermined. Trimming stripped 5 bases from V and 0 bases from J, with 2 bases between. The V gene's germline CDR1 is LNHDA and CDR2 SQIVND (reference sequence). This CDR3 region has 13 residues. CDR3 loop: CASSRSGANVLTF. The CDR3 coding sequence is TGTGCCAGTAGTCGCTCTGGGGCCAACGTCCTGACTTTC.

This clonotype occurred many times. V usage is TRBV19 and J usage is TRBJ2-5, with 7 bases matching TRBD1. Germline assignment: CDR1 LNHDA and CDR2 SQIVND (reference sequence). The CDR3 spans 14 residues. The J segment lost 3 bases and the V segment lost 4 bases, leaving 5 bases of the junction unmatched. The CDR3 DNA is TGTGCCAGTAGTACCCGGGACAGAGAAGAGACCCAGTACTTC. Translated, it gives CASSTRDREETQYF. Combining the CDR3 with reference TRBV19 and TRBJ2-5 gives the whole variable domain DGGITQSPKYLFRKEGQNVTLSCEQNLNHDAMYWYRQDPGQGLRLIYYSQIVNDFQKGDIAEGYSVSREKKESFPLTVTSAQKNPTAFYLCASSTRDREETQYFGPGTRLLVL.

V gene TRBV5-5 combines with J gene TRBJ2-3; no reliable D call. Per the germline V gene, CDR1 is SGHKS and CDR2 is YYEKEE (reference sequence). V was trimmed by 0 bases and J by 6 bases, leaving 8 bases between them. The CDR3 length is 13 residues. The CDR3 reads CASSLGGPDTQYF. CDR3 nucleotides: TGTGCCAGCAGCTTGGGTGGCCCCGATACGCAGTATTTT.

This clonotype rates as medium-sized. The CDR3 DNA sequence: TGTGCCAGTCGGGCAGGCAACTCTGGAAACACCATATATTTT. Translation gives CASRAGNSGNTIYF. This chain links TRBV7-9 with TRBJ1-3, with no clear D. V was clipped by 9 bases and J by 0 bases, with 12 bases between them. CDR3 length equals 14 residues. Germline-derived CDR1 and CDR2 are SEHNR and FQNEAQ (reference sequence).

By frequency in the sample, this clonotype is medium-sized. This chain links TRBV14 with TRBJ2-7; tentative D call: TRBD1 (6 bases). Trimming took 5 bases from V and 5 from J, leaving 19 bases between them. Germline V gives CDR1 SGHDN, CDR2 FVKESK. There are 15 residues in the CDR3. The CDR3 region is CASSADWTVVNEQYF. CDR3 in DNA: TGTGCCAGCAGCGCCGACTGGACAGTGGTCAACGAGCAGTACTTC.

This clonotype was found many times. Being one base from a much bigger clone, this may be a read error. The chain carries TRBV5-6 and TRBJ2-3; maybe TRBD1 (5 bases). There are 16 residues in the CDR3. The germline V and J ends were trimmed by 6 bases and 0 bases, with 17 bases remaining between them. Germline V gene sequence: CDR1 SGHDT, CDR2 YYEEEE. CDR3 coding DNA: TGTGCCAGCACCCTCGGACATGGGGCTAGCACAGATACGCAGTATTTT. Protein product: CASTLGHGASTDTQYF.

This clonotype is categorized as medium-sized. The J gene is TRBJ2-1, the V gene TRBV12-3 or TRBV12-4; 9 bases align to TRBD2. The V and J ends lost 5 bases and 10 bases, in that order; junction bases with no gene match: 12. This CDR3 region has 15 residues. Here the CDR3 reads CASSPRDSGSREQFF. The DNA for the CDR3 is TGTGCCAGCAGTCCCAGGGATAGCGGGAGTCGAGAGCAGTTCTTC.

This clonotype was counted ten times or more. The rearrangement uses TRBV6-2 or TRBV6-3 and TRBJ1-5, with D perhaps TRBD1 (5 bases). V lost 4 bases to trimming and J lost 5 bases, with 18 bases between them. Germline V CDR1 and CDR2: MNHEY, SVGEGT. The CDR3 length is 16 residues. The CDR3 region has the DNA TGTGCCAGCAGTTCCCTACCATCGGGGCGTCATCAGCCCCAGCATTTT. Protein: CASSSLPSGRHQPQHF.

By share of the sample, this clonotype is medium-sized. Relative to the germline gene, one junction end is altered; a read error may explain this. The chain has TRBV12-3 or TRBV12-4 and TRBJ2-3, with D tentatively TRBD1 or TRBD2 (6 bases each). This CDR3 is built from 14 residues. This chain's CDR3 is CASSPPGGTDTQYF. CDR3 bases: TGTGCCAGCAGCCCCCCCGGGGGCACCGATACGCAGTATTTT.

This clonotype is medium-sized. This chain joins TRBV2 and TRBJ1-6, with 9 bases identical to TRBD1. Per germline, CDR1 SNHLY and CDR2 FYNNEI. The trim removed 6 bases at V and 10 bases at J, leaving 4 bases unmatched. The CDR3 has 13 residues. The CDR3 is CASRGQGRSPLHF. The CDR3 DNA is TGTGCCAGCAGGGGACAGGGAAGGTCACCCCTCCACTTT.

This clonotype is labeled medium-sized. The J gene is TRBJ2-7, the V gene TRBV27; a possible D gene is TRBD1 (7 bases). Germline V gene data show CDR1 as MNHEY and CDR2 as SMNVEV (reference sequence). The V end was cut by 5 bases, the J end by 2 bases, with 16 bases between. CDR3 length equals 15 residues. CDR3 nucleotide sequence: TGTGCCAGCAGTCCCACCAGGGGGGAACCCTACGAGCAGTACTTC. This gives the protein CASSPTRGEPYEQYF.

This clonotype is classed as large. The V gene is TRBV15, the J gene TRBJ1-1; TRBD1 aligns across 7 bases. Looked up from germline, CDR1 is LNHNV and CDR2 is YYDKDF (reference sequence). The CDR3 consists of 16 residues. After removal of 5 bases from V and 0 bases from J, the junction contained 9 bases not matched to a gene. The CDR3 region has the DNA TGTGCCACCAGCTCATATTCCGGGACAGTGAACACTGAAGCTTTCTTT. Its protein product is CATSSYSGTVNTEAFF.

J is TRBJ1-6 and V is TRBV12-3 or TRBV12-4; the match to TRBD1 covers 10 bases. The trim removed 5 bases at V and 14 bases at J, leaving 9 bases unmatched. The CDR3 is 14 residues long. CDR3 region: CASSPRTGGEALHF. CDR3 bases: TGTGCCAGCAGTCCCCGGACAGGGGGGGAAGCCCTCCACTTT.

This clonotype is categorized as large. The gene calls are TRBV19 and TRBJ2-7; TRBD1 aligns across 8 bases. Trimming took 0 bases from V and 7 from J; bases not matched to a gene: 11. CDR1 is LNHDA, CDR2 SQIVND, per germline (reference sequence). The CDR3 is made up of 16 amino acids. DNA for the CDR3: TGTGCCAGTAGTATAGAGTCCGGGACAGGCCTCCTGGAGCAGTACTTC. As protein: CASSIESGTGLLEQYF.

By sample fraction, this clonotype is medium-sized. V and J are TRBV9 and TRBJ2-5; TRBD1 aligns across 8 bases. CDR1 SGDLS and CDR2 YYNGEE come from the germline V gene. This CDR3 is built from 16 residues. The junction had 11 bases not matched to a gene; V was cut back by 2 bases and J by 5 bases. The CDR3 DNA sequence: TGTGCCAGCAGCGTTGGGGCAGGGGGCCGGTTGGAGACCCAGTACTTC. This sequence encodes CASSVGAGGRLETQYF.

By its share, this clonotype is medium-sized (0.01 to 0.1%). The chain joins TRBV5-1 to TRBJ2-7, with TRBD1 identical over 7 bases. The CDR3 is 15 residues long. The V segment lost 3 bases and the J segment 1 base; nucleotides outside the gene matches: 7. CDR1 and CDR2 (germline): SGHRS, YFSETQ. The CDR3 protein is CASSSILQGSYEQYF. The CDR3 nucleotides read TGCGCCAGCAGCTCGATCCTACAGGGGTCCTACGAGCAGTACTTC.

By share, this clonotype ranks as medium-sized (0.01 to 0.1%). This chain uses TRBV3-1 with TRBJ2-5; 13 positions match TRBD2. Per the germline V gene, CDR1 is LGHDT and CDR2 is YNNKEL (reference sequence). Unmatched junction bases numbered 25, after V lost 1 base and J lost 5 bases. The CDR3 totals 23 residues. The CDR3 DNA sequence: TGTGCCAGCAGCCAAGTACCCCCACTAGCGGGAGGGCCCTCTTATCCGCCGCGGGAGACCCAGTACTTC. It yields the protein CASSQVPPLAGGPSYPPRETQYF.

Sample share makes this clonotype medium-sized. The chain employs TRBV30 and TRBJ1-2; 7 bases align to TRBD1. The CDR3 is made up of 15 amino acids. The germline CDR1 and CDR2 sequences are GTSNPN and SVGIG (reference sequence). J lost 4 bases, V lost 0 bases, and 8 bases had no gene match. CDR3 amino acids: CAWSVPGQGVYGYTF. The CDR3 DNA follows: TGTGCCTGGAGTGTACCCGGCCAGGGGGTCTATGGCTACACCTTC.

V gene TRBV9 combines with J gene TRBJ2-3, with TRBD1 matching 7 bases. The V gene end was trimmed by 6 bases and the J gene end by 5 bases; junction bases not matched to a gene: 9. Germline V gene lookup returns CDR1 SGDLS and CDR2 YYNGEE. This CDR3 spans 14 amino acids. The CDR3 region has the DNA TGTGCCAGCACCGCAGGGGGAGTGGGAGATACGCAGTATTTT. Protein sequence: CASTAGGVGDTQYF.

Within the sample, this clonotype is medium-sized. The chain links TRBV28 to TRBJ2-7; D is undetermined. V shed 6 bases and J shed 6 bases, with 12 bases lying between them. The CDR3 runs 12 residues. The germline V gene encodes CDR1 MDHEN and CDR2 SYDVKM. The CDR3 DNA reads as TGTGCCAGCAGCCCATTACAGCGCGAGCAGTACTTC. Encoded protein: CASSPLQREQYF. Variable domain in full (rest from reference TRBV28 and TRBJ2-7): DVKVTQSSRYLVKRTGEKVFLECVQDMDHENMFWYRQDPGLGLRLIYFSYDVKMKEKGDIPEGYSVSREKKERFSLILESASTNQTSMYLCASSPLQREQYFGPGTRLTVT.

The J gene is TRBJ1-2, the V gene TRBV7-2; no clear D. The CDR3 length is 14 residues. V was clipped by 1 base and J by 5 bases, with 11 bases between them. Germline V gives CDR1 SGHTA, CDR2 FQGNSA. CDR3 in amino acids: CASSLGGIYYGYTF. CDR3 bases: TGTGCCAGCAGCTTAGGAGGGATTTATTATGGCTACACCTTC.